Shown below are 10 T cell receptor beta chains from a single sample sequenced in a study of Graves' ophthalmopathy and Graves' hyperthyroidism. RNA transcripts served as template for amplifying TCR beta CDR3 sequences. First-round RT-PCR used HTBI primers; second-round multiplex PCR followed. TCRdb processed the multiplex PCR reads anew with MiXCR; each CDR3 protein has one entry. This table has about 180,000 distinct CDR3 sequences, approximately 40% appearing once. Sample: peripheral blood. These receptors were obtained from a woman aged 40-49 years with Graves' ophthalmopathy.

This clonotype was observed at least ten times. The gene calls are TRBV2 and TRBJ1-2, with 10 bases identical to TRBD1. Germline CDR1 is SNHLY and CDR2 is FYNNEI. The V and J ends lost 6 bases and 6 bases, in that order; junction bases with no gene match: 7. CDR3 size: 14 residues. The CDR3 is CASRLTGGADGYTF. DNA of the CDR3: TGTGCCAGCAGGCTGACAGGGGGCGCGGATGGCTACACCTTC.

CDR3 sequence: CASSPESGFRTEAFF. The CDR3 DNA follows: TGTGCCAGCAGCCCGGAGAGCGGGTTTCGGACTGAAGCTTTCTTT. The chain combines TRBV5-5 with TRBJ1-1; D is undetermined. V was cut by 4 bases and J by 5 bases, with 18 bases left in between. Looked up from germline, CDR1 is SGHKS and CDR2 is YYEKEE (reference sequence). The CDR3 is 15 residues long.

This clonotype was observed at least ten times. The chain employs TRBV6-5 and TRBJ1-1; unclear D gene. Looked up from germline, CDR1 is MNHEY and CDR2 is SVGAGI. The CDR3 consists of 14 residues. Trimming pared 7 bases from V and 1 base from J, leaving 13 bases between. For the CDR3, the DNA is TGTGCCAGCACCCTCCTCGGCAGGAACACTGAAGCTTTCTTT. This codes for CASTLLGRNTEAFF.

This clonotype was seen a few times. This chain uses TRBV7-2 with TRBJ2-7; possibly TRBD1 or TRBD2 for D (5 bases each). The ends were cut back, 4 bases at V and 1 base at J, with 14 bases in the middle. Germline CDR1 is SGHTA and CDR2 is FQGNSA. This CDR3 comprises 15 residues. CDR3 sequence (DNA): TGTGCCAGCAGCTCAAAAGTTGGGGGTTCCTACGAGCAGTACTTC. Translation: CASSSKVGGSYEQYF.

The chain links TRBV7-2 to TRBJ2-2, with D possibly being TRBD1 or TRBD2 (5 bases each). The CDR3 is 15 amino acids. Germline V gene sequence: CDR1 SGHTA, CDR2 FQGNSA. Trimming removed 7 bases at V and 11 bases at J, with 23 bases between. CDR3 sequence (DNA): TGTGCCAGCACCGGAGGAGCGGCCGGACAAAGAGAGCTGTTTTTT. It specifies CASTGGAAGQRELFF.

This rearrangement joins TRBV12-3 or TRBV12-4 to TRBJ1-2; 7 positions agree with TRBD1. The CDR3 length is 13 residues. Trimming removed 5 bases from V and 6 bases from J; junction bases left unmatched: 6. The CDR3 sequence: CASSQTGWDGYTF. In nucleotides, the CDR3 is TGTGCCAGCAGTCAGACAGGGTGGGATGGCTACACCTTC.

This clonotype was detected a few times. V and J are TRBV28 and TRBJ1-5; D perhaps matches TRBD1 (5 bases). There are 13 residues in the CDR3. The germline V gene has CDR1 MDHEN and CDR2 SYDVKM. Trimming stripped 6 bases from V and 3 bases from J, with 9 bases between. The CDR3 here is CASRQGINQPQHF. The CDR3 region has the DNA TGTGCCAGCAGGCAGGGAATCAATCAGCCCCAGCATTTT. Combining the CDR3 with reference TRBV28 and TRBJ1-5 gives the whole variable domain DVKVTQSSRYLVKRTGEKVFLECVQDMDHENMFWYRQDPGLGLRLIYFSYDVKMKEKGDIPEGYSVSREKKERFSLILESASTNQTSMYLCASRQGINQPQHFGDGTRLSIL.

This clonotype came up many times. The genes are TRBV19 and TRBJ2-7; 7 bases are a match to TRBD2. The germline V gene has CDR1 LNHDA and CDR2 SQIVND (reference sequence). With V trimmed by 5 bases and J by 3 bases, 4 bases remained unmatched. This CDR3 has 13 residues. CDR3 sequence (DNA): TGTGCCAGTAGTCCGGGACTAAACTACGAGCAGTACTTC. Protein product: CASSPGLNYEQYF.

This clonotype was recorded many times. The V gene is TRBV28, the J gene TRBJ1-1, with D tentatively TRBD1 (6 bases). The CDR3 spans 13 residues. V gave up 7 bases and J gave up 2 bases, with 11 bases separating them. Germline assignment: CDR1 MDHEN and CDR2 SYDVKM. CDR3 residues: CASNYRANTEAFF. The CDR3 DNA follows: TGTGCCAGCAATTACAGGGCCAACACTGAAGCTTTCTTT.

In its sample, this clonotype was seen a few times. The chain carries TRBV12-3 or TRBV12-4 and TRBJ2-5; D is ambiguous. Trimming pared 7 bases from V and 5 bases from J, leaving 8 bases between. The CDR3 is 11 residues long. Written as DNA, the CDR3 is TGTGCCAGCACCTTTGCCGAGACCCAGTACTTC. It is translated as CASTFAETQYF.